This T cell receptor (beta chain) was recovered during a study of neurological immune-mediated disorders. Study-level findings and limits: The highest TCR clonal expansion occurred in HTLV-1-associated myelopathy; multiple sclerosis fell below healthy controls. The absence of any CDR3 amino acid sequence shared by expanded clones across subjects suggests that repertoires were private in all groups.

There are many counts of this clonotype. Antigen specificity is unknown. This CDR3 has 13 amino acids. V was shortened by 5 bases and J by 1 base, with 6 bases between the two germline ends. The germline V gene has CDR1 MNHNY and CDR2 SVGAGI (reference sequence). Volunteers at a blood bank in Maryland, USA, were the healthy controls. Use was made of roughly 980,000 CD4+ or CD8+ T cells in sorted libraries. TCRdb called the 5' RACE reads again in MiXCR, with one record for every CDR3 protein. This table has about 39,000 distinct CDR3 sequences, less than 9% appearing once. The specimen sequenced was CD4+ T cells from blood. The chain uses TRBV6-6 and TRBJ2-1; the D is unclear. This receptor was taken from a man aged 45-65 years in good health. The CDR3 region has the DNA TGTGCCAGCAGTCCTTATTCCTACAATGAGCAGTTCTTC. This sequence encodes CASSPYSYNEQFF.